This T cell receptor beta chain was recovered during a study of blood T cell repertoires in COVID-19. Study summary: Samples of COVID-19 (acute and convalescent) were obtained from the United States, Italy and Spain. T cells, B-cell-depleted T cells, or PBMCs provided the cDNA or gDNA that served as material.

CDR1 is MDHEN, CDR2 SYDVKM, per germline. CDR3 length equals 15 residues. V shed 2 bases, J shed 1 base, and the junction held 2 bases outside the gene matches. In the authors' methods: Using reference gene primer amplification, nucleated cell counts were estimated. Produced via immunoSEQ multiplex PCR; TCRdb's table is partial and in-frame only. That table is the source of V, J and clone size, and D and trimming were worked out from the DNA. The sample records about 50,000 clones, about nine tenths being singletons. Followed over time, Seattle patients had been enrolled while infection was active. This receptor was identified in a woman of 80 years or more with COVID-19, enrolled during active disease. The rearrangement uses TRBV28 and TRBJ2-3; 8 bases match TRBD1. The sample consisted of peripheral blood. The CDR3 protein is CASSLAGQGTDTQYF. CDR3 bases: TGTGCCAGCAGTTTAGCGGGACAGGGCACAGATACGCAGTATTTT.